This T cell receptor (beta chain) was captured by sequencing in a study of control samples from healthy donors and cancer patients. Trimming stripped 6 bases from V and 4 bases from J, with 12 bases between. The CDR3 covers 12 residues. CDR1 is SQVTM, CDR2 ANQGSEA, per germline. Libraries were prepared by immunoSEQ multiplex PCR; TCRdb keeps only in-frame clonotypes and omits some of them. The profile shows under 150,000 clones, about 89% of them singletons. The chain is built from TRBV29-1 and TRBJ1-2, with no clear D. The sequenced sample was blood. The TCR was taken from a man between 60 and 75 years old in good health. The CDR3, as DNA: TGCAGCGTGGCCGGGAGCTCCTATGGCTACACCTTC. Translating gives CSVAGSSYGYTF. Drawing the rest from reference TRBV29-1 and TRBJ1-2, the complete variable domain is SAVISQKPSRDICQRGTSLTIQCQVDSQVTMMFWYRQQPGQSLTLIATANQGSEATYESGFVIDKFPISRPNLTFSTLTVSNMSPEDSSIYLCSVAGSSYGYTFGSGTRLTVV.